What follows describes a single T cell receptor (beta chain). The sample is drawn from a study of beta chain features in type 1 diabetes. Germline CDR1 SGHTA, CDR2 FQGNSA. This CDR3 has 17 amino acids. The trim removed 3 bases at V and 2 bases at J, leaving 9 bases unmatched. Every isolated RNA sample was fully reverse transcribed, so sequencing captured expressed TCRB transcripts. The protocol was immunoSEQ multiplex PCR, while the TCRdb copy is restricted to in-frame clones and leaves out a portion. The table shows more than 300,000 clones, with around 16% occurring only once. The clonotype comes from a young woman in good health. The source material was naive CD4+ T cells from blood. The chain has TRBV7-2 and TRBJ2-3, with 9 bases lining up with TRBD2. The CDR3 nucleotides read TGTGCCAGCAGCTTCTTCTTTAGCGGGAGAGCCACAGATACGCAGTATTTT. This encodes CASSFFFSGRATDTQYF. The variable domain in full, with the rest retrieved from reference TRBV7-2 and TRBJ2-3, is GAGVSQSPSNKVTEKGKDVELRCDPISGHTALYWYRQSLGQGLEFLIYFQGNSAPDKSGLPSDRFSAERTGGSVSTLTIQRTQQEDSAVYLCASSFFFSGRATDTQYFGPGTRLTVL.